The 8 T cell receptor beta chains listed next were all sequenced from one sample in a study of blood T cell repertoires in COVID-19. Using immunoSEQ multiplex PCR, the repertoire was profiled, and TCRdb retains in-frame clones only, with some absent. The sample includes about 49,000 clones, 86% seen only once; the top ten take under 6%. The source material was peripheral blood. The source of these receptors is a man in his forties or fifties with active COVID-19.

This clone rates as medium-sized. The gene calls are TRBV3-1 (or the pseudogene TRBV3-2) and TRBJ2-1; D not resolved. Germline CDR1 and CDR2: LGHDT and YNNKEL (reference sequence). V lost 3 bases and J 8 bases, leaving 5 bases between the germline ends. The CDR3 extends over 11 amino acids. The CDR3 here is CASSHIDEQFF. The DNA of the CDR3 is TGTGCCAGCAGCCATATAGATGAGCAGTTCTTC.

The rearrangement links TRBV19 to TRBJ2-3; D is ambiguous. The CDR3 has 13 amino acids. V gave up 6 bases and J gave up 0 bases, with 7 bases separating them. CDR1 LNHDA and CDR2 SQIVND come from the germline V gene (reference sequence). The CDR3 DNA sequence: TGTGCCAGTAGGCCGACTAGCACAGATACGCAGTATTTT. This translates into CASRPTSTDTQYF.

The J gene is TRBJ1-1, the V gene TRBV3-1 (or the pseudogene TRBV3-2), with 8 bases fitting TRBD1. Per the germline V gene, CDR1 is LGHDT and CDR2 is YNNKEL (reference sequence). The CDR3 sequence is 13 residues long. J lost 7 bases, V lost 4 bases, and 5 bases had no gene match. The CDR3 here is CASSLSGGDEAFF. The DNA of the CDR3 is TGTGCCAGCAGCCTCTCAGGGGGCGATGAAGCTTTCTTT.

This chain connects TRBV3-1 (or the pseudogene TRBV3-2) to TRBJ2-1; D is possibly TRBD2 (5 bases). Germline V gene sequence: CDR1 LGHDT, CDR2 YNNKEL (reference sequence). Trimming left V 2 bases short and J 12 bases short, with 14 bases between. The CDR3 loop spans 13 amino acids. CDR3 DNA: TGTGCCAGCAGCCAAATACCAGGCGGGTGGCAGTTCTTC. This translates into CASSQIPGGWQFF.

This chain links TRBV4-1 with TRBJ2-1, with 10 nucleotides matching TRBD2. The length of the CDR3 is 16 residues. After removal of 0 bases from V and 9 bases from J, the junction contained 8 bases not matched to a gene. Germline V gene lookup returns CDR1 MGHRA and CDR2 YSYEKL. This chain's CDR3 is CASSQEASGSISEQFF. The CDR3 DNA sequence: TGCGCCAGCAGCCAAGAGGCTAGCGGGAGTATAAGTGAGCAGTTCTTC.

The V gene is TRBV27, the J gene TRBJ2-7; maybe TRBD2 (5 bases). Germline lookup yields CDR1 MNHEY and CDR2 SMNVEV (reference sequence). There are 14 residues in the CDR3. Trimming removed 4 bases at V and 2 bases at J, with 12 bases between. The CDR3 sequence is CASSSWTQAYEQYF. The DNA of the CDR3 is TGTGCCAGCAGTTCTTGGACTCAAGCCTACGAGCAGTACTTC.

The gene calls are TRBV4-1 and TRBJ2-7, with 10 bases fitting TRBD1. Unmatched junction bases numbered 9, after V lost 4 bases and J lost 6 bases. The CDR3 is 15 residues long. The germline CDR1 and CDR2 sequences are MGHRA and YSYEKL. The CDR3 region has the DNA TGCGCCAGCAGCCCCCGGACAGGGGGAGAATTCGAGCAGTACTTC. This sequence encodes CASSPRTGGEFEQYF.

In nucleotides, the CDR3 is TGTGCCAGCAGCTCCCAAGCGGGGACGGGCACAGATACGCAGTATTTT. Encoded protein: CASSSQAGTGTDTQYF. The chain recombines TRBV13 with TRBJ2-3, with 7 bases aligning to TRBD2. There are 16 residues in the CDR3. Germline CDR1 is PRHDT and CDR2 is FYEKMQ (reference sequence). Trimming removed 4 bases from V and 1 base from J; junction bases left unmatched: 8.